Listed below are T cell receptor beta chains from one sample, sequenced in a study of control samples from healthy donors and cancer patients. Produced via immunoSEQ multiplex PCR; TCRdb's table is partial and in-frame only. The profile covers 100,000 to 150,000 clones, with 75% to 95% appearing a single time and 2% to 3% taken by the ten largest. Sequenced: blood. The receptors originated from a young man in good health. Each CDR3 is given with its conserved first and last residue. The order of the fields is clone size, V gene, D gene, J gene, CDR3 protein, CDR3 DNA. The D gene is left open where the match is weak. Rows give clone size only sometimes, using once, few, many, or a class for an expanded clone.

-	TRBV5-6	TRBD2	TRBJ2-3	CASSLRQRGVTDTQYF	TGTGCCAGCAGCTTGCGGCAGCGGGGGGTGACAGATACGCAGTATTTT
-	TRBV10-1	TRBD1	TRBJ1-3	CASSDRDSGGNTIYF	TGCGCCAGCAGTGACCGGGACAGTGGTGGAAACACCATATATTTT
-	TRBV3-1/TRBV3-2	-	TRBJ2-6	CASSQDLGSGANVLTF	TGTGCCAGCAGCCAAGATCTAGGTAGTGGGGCCAACGTCCTGACTTTC
-	TRBV3-1/TRBV3-2	TRBD1	TRBJ1-3	CASSRRQGSPGNTIYF	TGTGCCAGCAGCCGCCGACAGGGATCCCCTGGAAACACCATATATTTT
-	TRBV24-1	TRBD1	TRBJ2-5	CATSEPRTGRETQYF	TGTGCCACCAGTGAACCCCGGACAGGTCGAGAGACCCAGTACTTC
-	TRBV2	-	TRBJ2-3	CASTDTQYF	TGTGCCAGCACAGATACGCAGTATTTT
few	TRBV5-1	-	TRBJ2-5	CASSLNPETQYF	TGCGCCAGCAGCTTGAACCCAGAGACCCAGTACTTC
-	TRBV5-4	TRBD1	TRBJ2-3	CASSLEGASRDTQYF	TGTGCCAGCAGCTTGGAGGGGGCGTCTCGAGATACGCAGTATTTT
-	TRBV9	TRBD1	TRBJ1-6	CASRTGTADNSPLHF	TGTGCCAGCAGAACCGGGACAGCCGATAATTCACCCCTCCACTTT
-	TRBV5-4	-	TRBJ2-3	CASSLEEGRTDTQYF	TGTGCCAGCAGCTTGGAGGAGGGCCGGACTGATACGCAGTATTTT
-	TRBV5-1	-	TRBJ1-1	CASSWQTPEATEAFF	TGCGCCAGCAGCTGGCAGACGCCAGAGGCCACTGAAGCTTTCTTT
-	TRBV28	TRBD1	TRBJ2-2	CASSLTGVTGELFF	TGTGCCAGCAGTTTGACAGGGGTAACCGGGGAGCTGTTTTTT
-	TRBV15	-	TRBJ1-2	CATSRDSNYGYTF	TGTGCCACCAGCAGAGACAGTAACTATGGCTACACCTTC
-	TRBV3-1/TRBV3-2	-	TRBJ2-3	CASSQGSWSDTQYF	TGTGCCAGCAGCCAAGGTTCCTGGTCAGATACGCAGTATTTT
-	TRBV12-3/TRBV12-4	-	TRBJ1-2	CASSSSTDYGYTF	TGTGCCAGCAGTTCGTCGACAGATTATGGCTACACCTTC
-	TRBV7-9	TRBD1	TRBJ1-5	CASSRTGGGQPQHF	TGTGCCAGCAGCCGCACAGGGGGCGGTCAGCCCCAGCATTTT
-	TRBV6-5	-	TRBJ2-5	CASSWQAGGARETQYF	TGTGCCAGCAGTTGGCAAGCGGGTGGAGCAAGAGAGACCCAGTACTTC
once	TRBV7-4	TRBD1	TRBJ1-6	CASTPGGSSRERSPLHF	TGTGCCAGCACCCCAGGGGGTAGTAGCAGGGAAAGGTCACCCCTCCACTTT
-	TRBV10-3	-	TRBJ2-3	CAISVGGVTDTQYF	TGTGCCATCAGTGTGGGGGGAGTCACAGATACGCAGTATTTT
-	TRBV30	-	TRBJ2-1	CAWSASIKDLEQFF	TGTGCCTGGAGTGCCTCAATCAAGGACCTTGAGCAGTTCTTC
-	TRBV11-2	-	TRBJ1-1	CASSIRVEGTEAFF	TGTGCCAGCAGCATAAGGGTTGAGGGGACTGAAGCTTTCTTT
-	TRBV29-1	TRBD1	TRBJ2-3	CSVEPRGTGGNADTQYF	TGCAGCGTTGAACCAAGGGGGACAGGGGGTAACGCAGATACGCAGTATTTT
-	TRBV10-3	-	TRBJ1-2	CAISEDGTNYGYTF	TGTGCCATCAGTGAAGACGGGACTAACTATGGCTACACCTTC
-	TRBV7-8	-	TRBJ2-5	CASSLVGGGGEGTQYF	TGTGCCAGCAGCTTGGTAGGGGGAGGGGGCGAGGGGACCCAGTACTTC
once	TRBV28	-	TRBJ2-7	CASRQTGLGEQYF	TGTGCCAGCCGCCAAACAGGCCTGGGGGAGCAGTACTTC
-	TRBV27	-	TRBJ1-6	CASRVRGTEYNSPLHF	TGTGCCAGCAGAGTCCGGGGTACAGAGTATAATTCACCCCTCCACTTT
few	TRBV6-6	-	TRBJ2-5	CATRRDTDRETQYF	TGTGCCACACGGCGGGACACCGACCGGGAGACCCAGTACTTC
-	TRBV7-7	-	TRBJ2-2	CASSLGGETRAGELFF	TGTGCCAGCAGCTTAGGGGGCGAGACCAGGGCCGGGGAGCTGTTTTTT
-	TRBV19	TRBD1	TRBJ1-2	CASTPYFQGDYGYTF	TGTGCCAGTACTCCCTACTTTCAGGGGGACTATGGCTACACCTTC
-	TRBV6-4	TRBD1	TRBJ1-2	CASRGQGHGYTF	TGTGCCAGCAGGGGACAGGGTCATGGCTACACCTTC
-	TRBV28	TRBD2	TRBJ2-3	CASSLGLAGADTQYF	TGTGCCAGCAGTTTAGGTCTAGCGGGGGCAGATACGCAGTATTTT
-	TRBV5-1	-	TRBJ1-2	CASSLESQLNYGYTF	TGCGCCAGCAGCTTGGAGAGTCAGCTTAACTATGGCTACACCTTC
-	TRBV5-6	TRBD1	TRBJ2-1	CASSLGQGRGNEQFF	TGTGCCAGCAGCTTGGGACAGGGGCGCGGTAATGAGCAGTTCTTC
-	TRBV12-3/TRBV12-4	-	TRBJ2-1	CASSFRGIAEQFF	TGTGCCAGCAGTTTCCGGGGAATTGCTGAGCAGTTCTTC
-	TRBV7-8	-	TRBJ2-5	CASRTRWGPRQETQYF	TGTGCCAGCAGAACGAGATGGGGGCCGCGCCAAGAGACCCAGTACTTC
-	TRBV11-3	-	TRBJ2-1	CASSLLTSPEQFF	TGTGCCAGCAGCTTATTGACAAGCCCTGAGCAGTTCTTC